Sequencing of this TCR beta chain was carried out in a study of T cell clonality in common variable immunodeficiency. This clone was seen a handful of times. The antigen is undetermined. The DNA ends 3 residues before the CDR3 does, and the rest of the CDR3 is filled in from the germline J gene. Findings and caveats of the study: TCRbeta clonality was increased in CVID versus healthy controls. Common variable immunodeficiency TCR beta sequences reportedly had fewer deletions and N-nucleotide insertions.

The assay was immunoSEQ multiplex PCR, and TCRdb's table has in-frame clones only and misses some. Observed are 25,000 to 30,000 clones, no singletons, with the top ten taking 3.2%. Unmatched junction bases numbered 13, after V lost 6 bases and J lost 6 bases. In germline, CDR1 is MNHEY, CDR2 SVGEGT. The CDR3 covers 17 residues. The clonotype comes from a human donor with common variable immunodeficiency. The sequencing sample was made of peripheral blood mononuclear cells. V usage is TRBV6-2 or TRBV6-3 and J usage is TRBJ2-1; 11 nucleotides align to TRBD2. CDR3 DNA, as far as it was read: TGTGCCAGCAGGCGCCATGCTAGCGGGAGGACCGTCAATGAG. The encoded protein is CASRRHASGRTVNE. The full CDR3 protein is CASRRHASGRTVNEQFF.